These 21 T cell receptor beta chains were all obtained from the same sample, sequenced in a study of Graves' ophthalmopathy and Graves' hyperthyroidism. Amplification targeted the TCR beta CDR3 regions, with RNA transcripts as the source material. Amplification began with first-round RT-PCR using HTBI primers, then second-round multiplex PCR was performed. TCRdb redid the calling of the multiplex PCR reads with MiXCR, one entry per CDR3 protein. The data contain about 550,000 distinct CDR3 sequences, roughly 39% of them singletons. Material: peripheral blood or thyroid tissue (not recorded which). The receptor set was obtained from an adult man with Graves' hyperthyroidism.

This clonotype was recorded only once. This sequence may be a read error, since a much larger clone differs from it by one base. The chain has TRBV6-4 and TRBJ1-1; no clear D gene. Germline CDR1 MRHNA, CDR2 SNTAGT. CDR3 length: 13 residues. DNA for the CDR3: TGTGCCAGCAGCTTGGAATCGAACACTGGAGCTTTCTTT. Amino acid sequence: CASSLESNTGAFF.

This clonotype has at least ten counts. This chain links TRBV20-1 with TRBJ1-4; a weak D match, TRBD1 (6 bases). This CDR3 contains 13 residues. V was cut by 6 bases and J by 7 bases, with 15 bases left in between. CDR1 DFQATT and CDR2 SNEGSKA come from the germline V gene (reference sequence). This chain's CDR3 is CSAGQGSREKLFF. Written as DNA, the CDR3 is TGCAGTGCAGGGCAGGGGTCACGTGAAAAACTGTTTTTT.

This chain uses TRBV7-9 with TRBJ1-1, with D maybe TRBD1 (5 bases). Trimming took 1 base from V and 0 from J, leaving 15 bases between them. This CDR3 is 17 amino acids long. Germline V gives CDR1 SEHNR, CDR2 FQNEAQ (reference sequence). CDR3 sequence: CASSLVGQGYMNTEAFF. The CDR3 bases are TGTGCCAGCAGCTTAGTAGGGCAGGGATATATGAACACTGAAGCTTTCTTT.

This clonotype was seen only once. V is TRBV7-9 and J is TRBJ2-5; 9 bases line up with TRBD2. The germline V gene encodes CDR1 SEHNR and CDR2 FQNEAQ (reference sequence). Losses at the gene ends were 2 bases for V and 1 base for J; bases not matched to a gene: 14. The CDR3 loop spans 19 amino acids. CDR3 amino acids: CASSLSPISGGGAQETQYF. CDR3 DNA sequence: TGTGCCAGCAGCTTAAGCCCGATCTCAGGCGGGGGGGCCCAAGAGACCCAGTACTTC.

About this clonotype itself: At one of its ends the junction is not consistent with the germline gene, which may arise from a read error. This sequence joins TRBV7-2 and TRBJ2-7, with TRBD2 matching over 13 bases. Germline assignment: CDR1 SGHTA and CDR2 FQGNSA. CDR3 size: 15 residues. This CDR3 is CASSFSGLAGDGEFF. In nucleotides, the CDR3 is TGTGCCAGCAGCTTCTCTGGACTAGCGGGGGACGGCGAGTTCTTC.

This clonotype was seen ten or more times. In DNA form, the CDR3 reads TGTGCCAGCAGATATCAGGGGGCGGTTATCATTGAAGCTTTCTTT. Translating gives CASRYQGAVIIEAFF. This chain joins TRBV5-8 and TRBJ1-1; 8 bases are shared with TRBD1. The length of the CDR3 is 15 residues. Germline V CDR1 and CDR2: SGHTS, YDEGEE. With V trimmed by 5 bases and J by 7 bases, 13 bases remained unmatched.

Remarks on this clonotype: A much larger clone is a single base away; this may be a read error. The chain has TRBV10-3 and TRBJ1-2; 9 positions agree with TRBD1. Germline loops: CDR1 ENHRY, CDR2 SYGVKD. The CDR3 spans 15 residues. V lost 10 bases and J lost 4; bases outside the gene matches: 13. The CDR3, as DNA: TGTGCCAGCAGAAAAGACAGGGGGACGTGCTATGGCTACACCTTC. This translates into CASRKDRGTCYGYTF.

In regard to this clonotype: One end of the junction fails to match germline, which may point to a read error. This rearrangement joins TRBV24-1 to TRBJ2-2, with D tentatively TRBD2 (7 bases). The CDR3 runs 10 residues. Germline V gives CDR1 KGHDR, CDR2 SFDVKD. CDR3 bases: TGTGCCACCAGTGACGCGGGGGCTGTTTTT. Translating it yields CATSDAGAVF.

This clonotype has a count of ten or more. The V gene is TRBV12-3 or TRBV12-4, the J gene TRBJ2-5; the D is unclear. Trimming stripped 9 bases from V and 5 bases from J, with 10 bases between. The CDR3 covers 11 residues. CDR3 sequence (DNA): TGTGCCAGTAAGGTGGGGGAGACCCAGTACTTC. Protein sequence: CASKVGETQYF.

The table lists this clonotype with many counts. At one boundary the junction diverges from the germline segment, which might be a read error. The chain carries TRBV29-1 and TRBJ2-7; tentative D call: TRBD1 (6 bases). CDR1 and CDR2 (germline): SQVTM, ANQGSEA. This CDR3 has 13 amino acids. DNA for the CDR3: TGCAGCGTCGGACAGACGAGCTCCTGCGAGCAGTACTTC. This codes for CSVGQTSSCEQYF.

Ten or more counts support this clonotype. The CDR3, as DNA: TGTGCCAGCAGCTTAAGACAGAGCGAGCAGTACTTC. Amino acid sequence: CASSLRQSEQYF. The chain carries TRBV7-9 and TRBJ2-7, with D perhaps TRBD1 (5 bases). The CDR3 sequence is 12 residues long. The V end lost 2 bases, the J end lost 6 bases, and 8 bases lay between the germline ends. Germline CDR1 is SEHNR and CDR2 is FQNEAQ (reference sequence).

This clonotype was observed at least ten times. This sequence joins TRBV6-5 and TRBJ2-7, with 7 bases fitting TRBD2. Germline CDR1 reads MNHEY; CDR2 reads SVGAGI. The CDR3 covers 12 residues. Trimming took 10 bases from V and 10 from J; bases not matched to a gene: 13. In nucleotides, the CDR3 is TGTGCCACAGGTCGGGGAGGGGTCGACCAGTACTTC. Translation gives CATGRGGVDQYF.

CDR3 in amino acids: CSARETLNTIYF. As DNA, the CDR3 is TGCAGTGCTAGAGAGACTCTAAACACCATATATTTT. V is TRBV20-1 and J is TRBJ1-3; D uncertain. Germline V lookup: CDR1 DFQATT, CDR2 SNEGSKA (reference sequence). Trimming stripped 0 bases from V and 6 bases from J, with 6 bases between. CDR3 length: 12 amino acids.

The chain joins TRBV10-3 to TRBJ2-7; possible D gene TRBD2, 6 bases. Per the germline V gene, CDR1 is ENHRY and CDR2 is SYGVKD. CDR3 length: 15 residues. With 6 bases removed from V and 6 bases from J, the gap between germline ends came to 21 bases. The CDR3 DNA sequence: TGTGCCATCAGAGCGGCGGGACTGGGGCAGGGCGAGCAGTACTTC. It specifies CAIRAAGLGQGEQYF.

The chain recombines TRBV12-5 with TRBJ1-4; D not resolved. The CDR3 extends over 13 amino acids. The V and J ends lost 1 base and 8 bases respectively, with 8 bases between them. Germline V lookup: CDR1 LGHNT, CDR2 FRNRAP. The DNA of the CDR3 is TGTGCTAGTGGTTTGGGCTTACGAGAAAAACTGTTTTTT. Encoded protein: CASGLGLREKLFF.

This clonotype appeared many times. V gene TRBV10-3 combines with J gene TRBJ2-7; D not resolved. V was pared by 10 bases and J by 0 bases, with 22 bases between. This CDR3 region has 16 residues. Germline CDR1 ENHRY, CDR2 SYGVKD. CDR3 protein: CASIPGPGLTSYEQYF. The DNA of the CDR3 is TGTGCCAGCATCCCCGGGCCGGGTCTTACCTCCTACGAGCAGTACTTC.

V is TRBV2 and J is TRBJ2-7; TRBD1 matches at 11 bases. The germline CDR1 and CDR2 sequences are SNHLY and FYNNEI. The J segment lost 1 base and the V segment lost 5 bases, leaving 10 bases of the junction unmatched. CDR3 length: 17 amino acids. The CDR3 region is CASSSRTGGGLSYEQYF. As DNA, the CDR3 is TGTGCCAGCAGTTCCCGGACAGGGGGCGGACTGTCCTACGAGCAGTACTTC. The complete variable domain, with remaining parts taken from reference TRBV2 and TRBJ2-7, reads EPEVTQTPSHQVTQMGQEVILRCVPISNHLYFYWYRQILGQKVEFLVSFYNNEISEKSEIFDDQFSVERPDGSNFTLKIRSTKLEDSAMYFCASSSRTGGGLSYEQYFGPGTRLTVT.

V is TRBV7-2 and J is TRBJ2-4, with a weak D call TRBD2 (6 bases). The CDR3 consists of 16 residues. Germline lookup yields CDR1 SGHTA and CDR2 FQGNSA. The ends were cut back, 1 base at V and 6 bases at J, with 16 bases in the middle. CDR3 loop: CASSLGGSGLINIQYF. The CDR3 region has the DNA TGTGCCAGCAGCTTAGGGGGATCGGGACTGATAAACATTCAGTACTTC.

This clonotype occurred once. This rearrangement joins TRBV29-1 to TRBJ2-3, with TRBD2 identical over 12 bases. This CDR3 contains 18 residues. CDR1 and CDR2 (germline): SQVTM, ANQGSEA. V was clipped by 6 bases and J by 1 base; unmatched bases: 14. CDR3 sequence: CSVPRPGLAGSRTDTQYF. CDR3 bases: TGCAGCGTCCCCCGGCCCGGACTAGCGGGGAGCCGCACAGATACGCAGTATTTT.

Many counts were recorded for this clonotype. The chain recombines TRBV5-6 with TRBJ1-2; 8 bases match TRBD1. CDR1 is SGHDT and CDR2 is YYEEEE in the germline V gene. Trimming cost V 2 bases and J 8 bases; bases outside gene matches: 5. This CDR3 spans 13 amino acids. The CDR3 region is CASSFQGAQGYTF. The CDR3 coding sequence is TGTGCCAGCAGCTTTCAGGGGGCGCAGGGCTACACCTTC.

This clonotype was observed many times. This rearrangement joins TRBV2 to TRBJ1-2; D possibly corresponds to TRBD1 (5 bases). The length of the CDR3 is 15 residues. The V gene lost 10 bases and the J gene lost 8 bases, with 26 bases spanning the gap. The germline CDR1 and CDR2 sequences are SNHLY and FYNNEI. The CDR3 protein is CATLLPDKPHAGYTF. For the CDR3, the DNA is TGTGCCACCCTTCTCCCGGACAAGCCCCATGCCGGCTACACCTTC.